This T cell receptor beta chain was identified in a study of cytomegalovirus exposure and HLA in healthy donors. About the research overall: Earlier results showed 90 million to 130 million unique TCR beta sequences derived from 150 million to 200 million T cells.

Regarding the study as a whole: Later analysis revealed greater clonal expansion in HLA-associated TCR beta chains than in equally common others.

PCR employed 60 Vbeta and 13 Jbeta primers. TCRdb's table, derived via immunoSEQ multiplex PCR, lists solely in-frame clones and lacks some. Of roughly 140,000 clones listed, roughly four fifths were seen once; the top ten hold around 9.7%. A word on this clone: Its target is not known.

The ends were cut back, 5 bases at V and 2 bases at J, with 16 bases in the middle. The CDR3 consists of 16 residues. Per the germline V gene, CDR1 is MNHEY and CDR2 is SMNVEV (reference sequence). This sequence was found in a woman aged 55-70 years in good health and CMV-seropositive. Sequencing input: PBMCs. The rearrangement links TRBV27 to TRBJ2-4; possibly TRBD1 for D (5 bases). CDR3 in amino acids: CASSKGALLPKNIQYF. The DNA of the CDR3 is TGTGCCAGCAGTAAAGGGGCGCTCCTGCCCAAAAACATTCAGTACTTC.